Below, one T cell receptor beta chain is given with its context. Its antigen is not identified. This CDR3 has 16 amino acids. The V gene's germline CDR1 is GTSNPN and CDR2 SVGIG (reference sequence). V gave up 1 base and J gave up 0 bases, with 13 bases separating them. The authors prepared the TCRbeta library with unique molecular identifiers. TCRdb re-analysed the PCR reads in MiXCR, keeping a single row per CDR3 protein. The table records under 850,000 distinct CDR3 sequences, 10% to 15% of them present only once. The sample belongs to a study of T-cell reconstitution after alpha-beta-depleted transplantation in children. Points from the study as a whole: At one year after transplant, newly produced T cells mostly accounted for T-cell counts and diversity. Surviving recipient cells, namely T cells and thymic progenitors, were the source of high day-60 TCRbeta diversity in some patients. Where alpha-beta T cells came from about two months after transplant was reportedly several hundred expanded graft clones.

Here the sequenced sample was PBMCs, taken before TCRalphabeta/CD19-depleted stem cell transplant. This clonotype was obtained from a girl under 10 years old with congenital amegakaryocytic thrombocytopenia, due to receive a stem cell transplant. This chain links TRBV30 with TRBJ2-4; tentatively, D is TRBD2 (6 bases). CDR3 loop: CAWSGYSGQAKNIQYF. In nucleotides, the CDR3 is TGTGCCTGGAGTGGATATAGCGGACAAGCCAAAAACATTCAGTACTTC.